Listed here are 6 T cell receptor beta chains from one sample, sequenced in a study of cytomegalovirus exposure and HLA in healthy donors. The assay was immunoSEQ multiplex PCR, and TCRdb's table has in-frame clones only and misses some. The sample lists about 200,000 clones; around 84% were seen once. Input material: PBMCs. Receptors originate from a woman in her thirties in good health and CMV-seropositive.

The chain combines TRBV7-9 with TRBJ1-1; the D gene is possibly TRBD1 (6 bases). From germline, CDR1 is SEHNR and CDR2 FQNEAQ (reference sequence). V was shortened by 3 bases and J by 6 bases, with 14 bases between the two germline ends. The CDR3 totals 14 residues. The CDR3 bases are TGTGCCAGCAGCTTCCCGTCGGGGGGCGCTGAAGCTTTCTTT. As protein: CASSFPSGGAEAFF.

The chain couples TRBV5-4 to TRBJ1-1; 9 bases agree with TRBD1. The germline V gene encodes CDR1 SGHNT and CDR2 YYREEE (reference sequence). The CDR3 is 16 residues long. V lost 3 bases and J lost 1; bases outside the gene matches: 7. The CDR3 nucleotides are TGTGCCAGCAGCTCCCCGACAGGGGGGAGGAACACTGAAGCTTTCTTT. Protein product: CASSSPTGGRNTEAFF. Supplemented by reference TRBV5-4 and TRBJ1-1, the full variable domain reads ETGVTQSPTHLIKTRGQQVTLRCSSQSGHNTVSWYQQALGQGPQFIFQYYREEENGRGNFPPRFSGLQFPNYSSELNVNALELDDSALYLCASSSPTGGRNTEAFFGQGTRLTVV.

V and J are TRBV19 and TRBJ1-5; D unclear. V gave up 0 bases and J gave up 5 bases, with 8 bases separating them. CDR3 length: 14 amino acids. Germline CDR1 reads LNHDA; CDR2 reads SQIVND (reference sequence). The CDR3 sequence is CASSIDGQDQPQHF. The CDR3 region has the DNA TGTGCCAGTAGTATAGATGGGCAGGATCAGCCCCAGCATTTT.

Here the CDR3 reads CASSLFAESYSNQPQHF. The CDR3 coding sequence is TGTGCCAGCAGCTTATTTGCAGAAAGTTATAGCAATCAGCCCCAGCATTTT. The chain carries TRBV7-9 and TRBJ1-5, with D unclear. From germline, CDR1 is SEHNR and CDR2 FQNEAQ (reference sequence). The CDR3 is 17 amino acids. The ends were cut back, 2 bases at V and 0 bases at J, with 14 bases in the middle.

The chain recombines TRBV28 with TRBJ1-3; TRBD1 aligns across 8 bases. The ends lost 6 bases at V and 7 bases at J; junction bases unmatched: 14. This CDR3 comprises 16 residues. CDR1 is MDHEN and CDR2 is SYDVKM in the germline V gene. The CDR3 nucleotides read TGTGCCAGCAGCCCCGGGACAGGCCGAGGGGGCAACACCATATATTTT. This gives the protein CASSPGTGRGGNTIYF.

This clone has a count of ten or more. This chain joins TRBV11-2 and TRBJ2-2; 10 bases are shared with TRBD2. V lost 3 bases to trimming and J lost 5 bases; unmatched junction nucleotides: 15. Germline CDR1 SGHAT, CDR2 FQNNGV. There are 19 residues in the CDR3. CDR3 DNA: TGTGCCAGCAGCTTTTTTGGGGCATTAGCGGGAGGAAGGACCGGGGAGCTGTTTTTT. Protein sequence: CASSFFGALAGGRTGELFF.